This passage covers 27 T cell receptor beta chains from one sample sequenced in a study of T cells expressing NK-cell markers. TCRdb processed the 5' RACE reads again and assigns one entry to each CDR3 protein, with no DNA. The sample includes over 150,000 distinct CDR3 sequences. Sequencing was performed on blood T cells: a sorted CD56 or NKG2C T cell subset, CD4+ or CD8+ T cells, or bulk PBMC T cells (not recorded which). These receptors were taken from a woman aged 45 to 65 in good health.

CDR3 in amino acids: CASGFPTDTQYF. The chain links TRBV27 to TRBJ2-3. Germline V gene lookup returns CDR1 MNHEY and CDR2 SMNVEV (reference sequence). CDR3 length: 12 amino acids.

The V call is TRBV6-1, the J call TRBJ1-1. The CDR3 extends over 14 amino acids. The germline CDR1 and CDR2 sequences are MNHNS and SASEGT. The CDR3 loop reads CASSTRNSQTEAFF.

The genes are TRBV24-1 and TRBJ2-1; TCRdb returns TRBD2, unconfirmable since there is no DNA. CDR3 length: 16 amino acids. Germline-derived CDR1 and CDR2 are KGHDR and SFDVKD. CDR3 loop: CATSDPGRIGYNEQFF.

The CDR3 loop is CASYGQEASGRVTDTQYF. V gene TRBV6-5 combines with J gene TRBJ2-3; there is no DNA to check the TCRdb D call of TRBD2. The germline V gene has CDR1 MNHEY and CDR2 SVGAGI. The CDR3 is 18 amino acids.

The chain has TRBV3-1 and TRBJ2-3; checking the TCRdb D call of TRBD2 is not possible without DNA. This CDR3 comprises 15 residues. CDR1 is LGHDT and CDR2 is YNNKEL in the germline V gene (reference sequence). CDR3 loop: CASSQDGEVTDTQYF.

The chain links TRBV12-3 or TRBV12-4 to TRBJ2-1; TCRdb selects TRBD2, and the lack of DNA leaves this call unchecked. The CDR3 spans 14 residues. The CDR3 loop reads CATRTSGSHNEQFF.

V usage is TRBV4-1 and J usage is TRBJ2-5; TCRdb's D gene call, TRBD2, goes unchecked for lack of DNA. The germline V gene encodes CDR1 MGHRA and CDR2 YSYEKL. The CDR3 extends over 16 amino acids. The CDR3 loop reads CASSQDGGAGLQDQYF.

This chain joins TRBV5-1 and TRBJ1-1. The CDR3 totals 14 residues. CDR1 and CDR2 (germline): SGHRS, YFSETQ. CDR3 in amino acids: CASSLEAPDIEAFF.

The chain is built from TRBV24-1 and TRBJ2-3; TCRdb indicates TRBD2, and absent DNA this call remains unverified. The CDR3 has 17 residues. The germline V gene encodes CDR1 KGHDR and CDR2 SFDVKD. The CDR3 sequence: CATGLAGGNLNTDTQYF.

The rearrangement links TRBV7-8 to TRBJ2-5; the D call from TCRdb, TRBD2, cannot be confirmed without DNA. CDR3 length: 15 amino acids. Germline V gene data show CDR1 as SGHVS and CDR2 as FQNEAQ. The chain's CDR3 is CASSSLTSSQETQYF.

CDR3 sequence: CASSPGLAETYGTQYF. The J gene is TRBJ2-5, the V gene TRBV7-9; absent DNA, TCRdb's TRBD2 call cannot be checked. The germline V gene encodes CDR1 SEHNR and CDR2 FQNEAQ (reference sequence). CDR3 length equals 16 residues.

The chain uses TRBV11-2 and TRBJ2-3; TCRdb designates TRBD1, a call that cannot be tested without DNA. The CDR3 sequence is 15 residues long. CDR1 and CDR2 (germline): SGHAT, FQNNGV. CDR3 protein: CASSPFGQGADTQYF.

The V gene is TRBV10-3, the J gene TRBJ2-2; TCRdb picks TRBD2, but there is no DNA to check that call. Germline values: CDR1 ENHRY, CDR2 SYGVKD. CDR3 size: 15 residues. CDR3 residues: CAARGEGHHTGELFF.

This chain uses TRBV10-3 with TRBJ2-1; the TCRdb call, TRBD2, lacks DNA for checking. The V gene's germline CDR1 is ENHRY and CDR2 SYGVKD. The CDR3 is made up of 15 amino acids. CDR3 amino acids: CAISEGLAEYNEQFF.

The rearrangement links TRBV7-6 to TRBJ2-1; the D gene TCRdb calls, TRBD1, cannot be checked with no DNA. This CDR3 is 18 amino acids long. Germline loops: CDR1 SGHVS, CDR2 FNYEAQ. The CDR3 sequence: CASSSPGTPHPIHNEQFF.

This sequence joins TRBV4-1 and TRBJ2-1; TCRdb calls TRBD2, which cannot be checked without DNA. This CDR3 has 17 residues. CDR1 is MGHRA, CDR2 YSYEKL, per germline. CDR3 sequence: CASSQDGDPSHYNEQFF.

The V call is TRBV6-5, the J call TRBJ2-6; TCRdb lists TRBD1, though no DNA is available to test this call. Germline CDR1 MNHEY, CDR2 SVGAGI. The CDR3 extends over 14 amino acids. CDR3 in amino acids: CASSARSGANVLTF.

The chain combines TRBV5-1 with TRBJ2-5; absent DNA, TCRdb's TRBD1 call cannot be checked. This CDR3 has 15 residues. Germline CDR1 SGHRS, CDR2 YFSETQ. The CDR3 loop reads CASSLEGVPQETQYF. The full variable domain, completed using reference TRBV5-1 and TRBJ2-5, is KAGVTQTPRYLIKTRGQQVTLSCSPISGHRSVSWYQQTPGQGLQFLFEYFSETQRNKGNFPGRFSGRQFSNSRSEMNVSTLELGDSALYLCASSLEGVPQETQYFGPGTRLLVL.

This CDR3 reads CASSFVDTDTQYF. The rearrangement joins TRBV9 to TRBJ2-3. The CDR3 consists of 13 residues. CDR1 is SGDLS and CDR2 is YYNGEE in the germline V gene.

The rearrangement uses TRBV9 and TRBJ2-5; absent DNA, TCRdb's TRBD1 call cannot be checked. Germline V gene sequence: CDR1 SGDLS, CDR2 YYNGEE. The CDR3 contains 13 residues. The CDR3 sequence is CASSADILETQYF.

J is TRBJ2-1 and V is TRBV9; the D call of TRBD2 rests on TCRdb alone, since no DNA is present to check it. Germline V gene lookup returns CDR1 SGDLS and CDR2 YYNGEE. CDR3 size: 15 residues. The CDR3 region is CASSVGSGRHNEQFF. The variable domain in full, completed from reference TRBV9 and TRBJ2-1, reads DSGVTQTPKHLITATGQRVTLRCSPRSGDLSVYWYQQSLDQGLQFLIQYYNGEERAKGNILERFSAQQFPDLHSELNLSSLELGDSALYFCASSVGSGRHNEQFFGPGTRLTVL.

The chain joins TRBV29-1 to TRBJ2-1; TCRdb reports TRBD2, a call that lacks DNA to check it against. The CDR3 sequence is 17 residues long. The germline gives CDR1 SQVTM, CDR2 ANQGSEA. The CDR3 here is CSANPGLALSSYNEQFF.

This chain's CDR3 is CATTGGRSYEQFF. V and J are TRBV2 and TRBJ2-1; the TCRdb call, TRBD2, lacks DNA for checking. The length of the CDR3 is 13 residues. Germline loops: CDR1 SNHLY, CDR2 FYNNEI.

Frequency places this clonotype as medium-sized. The V and J genes are TRBV20-1 and TRBJ2-1; TCRdb's D gene call, TRBD1, goes unchecked for lack of DNA. The CDR3 runs 14 residues. Germline V CDR1 and CDR2: DFQATT, SNEGSKA (reference sequence). This CDR3 reads CSARSRLAIDEQFF.

The chain links TRBV2 to TRBJ2-5; TCRdb calls TRBD2, which cannot be checked without DNA. The CDR3 covers 14 residues. Germline CDR1 and CDR2: SNHLY and FYNNEI. The CDR3 loop is CASRGVSGKETQYF.

This sequence joins TRBV2 and TRBJ2-7; TCRdb reports TRBD2, a call that lacks DNA to check it against. Germline loops: CDR1 SNHLY, CDR2 FYNNEI. The CDR3 covers 16 residues. The CDR3 loop is CASSELVAGANYEQYF.

CDR3 amino acids: CASSAGTGHANEQFF. V usage is TRBV6-5 and J usage is TRBJ2-1; TCRdb names TRBD1, which stays unverified in the absence of DNA. There are 15 residues in the CDR3. The germline CDR1 and CDR2 sequences are MNHEY and SVGAGI.